The 13 T cell receptor beta chains below all came from one sample that was sequenced in a study of cytomegalovirus exposure and HLA in healthy donors. In the PCR, 60 Vbeta and 13 Jbeta primers were used. Clones were read by immunoSEQ multiplex PCR, and TCRdb kept only the in-frame ones, dropping some. The sample yields around 140,000 clones, approximately 80% seen once. The sequencing sample was made of PBMCs. The source is a man aged 35 to 55 in good health and CMV-seronegative.

A remark on this clone: In the same sample, other DNA sequences code for this CDR3. The CDR3 nucleotides read TGTGCCGTAAGGACTAGCGGGGGGTTCCAAGAGACCCAGTACTTC. It codes for CAVRTSGGFQETQYF. V usage is TRBV6-5 and J usage is TRBJ2-5, with 14 bases matching TRBD2. Germline trimming cut 11 bases from V and 1 base from J; bases unmatched to any gene: 6. CDR1 MNHEY and CDR2 SVGAGI come from the germline V gene. This CDR3 spans 15 amino acids.

The chain combines TRBV27 with TRBJ2-1, with D tentatively TRBD2 (5 bases). Trimming took off 6 bases at V and 4 bases at J, with 16 bases between the two ends. The length of the CDR3 is 15 residues. Germline-derived CDR1 and CDR2 are MNHEY and SMNVEV (reference sequence). CDR3 in amino acids: CASSLSAGVYNEQFF. The CDR3 nucleotides are TGTGCCAGCAGCCTAAGTGCGGGCGTTTACAATGAGCAGTTCTTC.

DNA of the CDR3: TGTGCCAGCAGCTTAGTTGGGAGCGAGCAGTACTTC. It is translated as CASSLVGSEQYF. The rearrangement uses TRBV7-9 and TRBJ2-7; D possibly corresponds to TRBD2 (5 bases). The CDR3 length is 12 residues. The V and J ends lost 1 base and 6 bases respectively, with 7 bases between them. Germline V CDR1 and CDR2: SEHNR, FQNEAQ (reference sequence).

J is TRBJ1-2 and V is TRBV7-9; unclear D gene. Germline CDR1 is SEHNR and CDR2 is FQNEAQ (reference sequence). The CDR3 sequence is 15 residues long. V lost 5 bases and J lost 4, with 17 bases in between. This CDR3 reads CASSVSETASYGYTF. The DNA for the CDR3 is TGTGCCAGCAGCGTTTCGGAGACGGCCAGCTATGGCTACACCTTC.

The gene calls are TRBV9 and TRBJ2-3; 7 bases map to TRBD2. The trim removed 4 bases at V and 2 bases at J, leaving 7 bases unmatched. The CDR3 spans 15 residues. CDR1 SGDLS and CDR2 YYNGEE come from the germline V gene. The CDR3 region has the DNA TGTGCCAGCAGCTTGCGGGACTACTCCACAGATACGCAGTATTTT. Translating gives CASSLRDYSTDTQYF.

The V and J genes are TRBV7-6 and TRBJ1-6; 10 bases fit TRBD1. This CDR3 region has 17 residues. The V gene end was trimmed by 1 base and the J gene end by 6 bases; junction bases not matched to a gene: 6. The V gene's germline CDR1 is SGHVS and CDR2 FNYEAQ. CDR3 loop: CASSLGKDRGANSPLHF. The CDR3 region has the DNA TGTGCCAGCAGCTTAGGGAAGGACAGGGGGGCTAATTCACCCCTCCACTTT.

The chain combines TRBV18 with TRBJ1-2; 8 bases match TRBD1. The CDR3 totals 14 residues. Trimming took 6 bases from V and 5 from J; bases not matched to a gene: 8. CDR1 and CDR2 (germline): KGHSH, LQKENI. The DNA for the CDR3 is TGTGCCAGCTCCCGACAGGGGTCCTTTTATGGCTACACCTTC. This sequence encodes CASSRQGSFYGYTF. Filled out from reference TRBV18 and TRBJ1-2, the complete variable domain reads NAGVMQNPRHLVRRRGQEARLRCSPMKGHSHVYWYRQLPEEGLKFMVYLQKENIIDESGMPKERFSAEFPKEGPSILRIQQVVRGDSAAYFCASSRQGSFYGYTFGSGTRLTVV.

The chain is built from TRBV10-2 and TRBJ2-3, with TRBD1 matching over 7 bases. This CDR3 is built from 18 residues. Germline V gene lookup returns CDR1 WSHSY and CDR2 SAAADI. After removal of 4 bases from V and 0 bases from J, the junction contained 13 bases not matched to a gene. The CDR3 region has the DNA TGCGCCAGCAGTGTAAGAACCGGGACAGCAGGGAGCACAGATACGCAGTATTTT. The encoded protein is CASSVRTGTAGSTDTQYF.

The chain couples TRBV5-4 to TRBJ2-2, with TRBD1 identical over 9 bases. Unmatched junction bases numbered 6, after V lost 3 bases and J lost 6 bases. The CDR3 extends over 15 amino acids. CDR1 SGHNT and CDR2 YYREEE come from the germline V gene (reference sequence). The CDR3: CASSSDRGLSGELFF. CDR3 nucleotide sequence: TGTGCCAGCAGCTCGGACAGGGGCCTGTCCGGGGAGCTGTTTTTT.

V gene TRBV7-9 combines with J gene TRBJ2-1, with 8 bases aligning to TRBD2. In germline, CDR1 is SEHNR, CDR2 FQNEAQ (reference sequence). J lost 4 bases, V lost 6 bases, and 11 bases had no gene match. The length of the CDR3 is 16 residues. The CDR3 loop reads CASRESTGGAYNEQFF. The CDR3 DNA is TGTGCCAGCAGGGAAAGTACGGGGGGGGCTTACAATGAGCAGTTCTTC. The full variable domain, completed using reference TRBV7-9 and TRBJ2-1, is DTGVSQNPRHKITKRGQNVTFRCDPISEHNRLYWYRQTLGQGPEFLTYFQNEAQLEKSRLLSDRFSAERPKGSFSTLEIQRTEQGDSAMYLCASRESTGGAYNEQFFGPGTRLTVL.

This chain uses TRBV20-1 with TRBJ1-1; no definite D call. Germline loops: CDR1 DFQATT, CDR2 SNEGSKA (reference sequence). The V and J ends lost 5 bases and 10 bases respectively, with 14 bases between them. CDR3 length: 11 residues. The CDR3 DNA is TGCAGTGCTTTGGGCCGGTTAGGAGCTTTCTTT. Its protein product is CSALGRLGAFF.

This clone was observed a single time. The chain is built from TRBV27 and TRBJ2-1; TRBD1 is a possible D gene (5 bases). V was pared by 4 bases and J by 8 bases, with 12 bases between. The germline gives CDR1 MNHEY, CDR2 SMNVEV (reference sequence). The CDR3 is made up of 13 amino acids. DNA of the CDR3: TGTGCCAGCAGTTGGTCAGGGTCGGATGAGCAGTTCTTC. Translation: CASSWSGSDEQFF.

The chain has TRBV30 and TRBJ1-5; no firm D call. This CDR3 region has 12 residues. In germline, CDR1 is GTSNPN, CDR2 SVGIG (reference sequence). Trimming left V 5 bases short and J 3 bases short, with 8 bases between. CDR3: CAWAGDNQPQHF. CDR3 nucleotides: TGTGCCTGGGCCGGGGACAATCAGCCCCAGCATTTT.